A single sample is the source of the 6 T cell receptor beta chains below, sequenced in a study of Ad26.COV2.S vaccination and SARS-CoV-2 variants. Treatment here: 15 to 20 received Ad26.COV2.S at low or high dose, single or two shots; 5 received placebo; per-sample allocation not given. Sampling was performed 63 days after the first vaccine or placebo injection. TCRdb's table, derived via immunoSEQ multiplex PCR, lists solely in-frame clones and lacks some. This table has some 300,000 clones, around four fifths appearing once. Sequences were derived from peripheral blood, sampled in a trial of Ad26.COV2.S vaccine versus placebo. The receptors stem from a person aged 18-60 years who received the Ad26.COV2.S COVID-19 vaccine or a placebo.

CDR3 nucleotide sequence: TGTGCCAGCAGAACCCAGGGCAGACTAGGCTACACCTTC. Protein: CASRTQGRLGYTF. The chain couples TRBV2 to TRBJ1-2, with TRBD1 as a possible D gene (5 bases). In germline, CDR1 is SNHLY, CDR2 FYNNEI. The V end lost 6 bases, the J end lost 8 bases, and 16 bases lay between the germline ends. The CDR3 is 13 amino acids.

This clone was seen once. V is TRBV30 and J is TRBJ2-1; 7 bases align to TRBD2. This CDR3 region has 11 residues. Trimming removed 2 bases from V and 9 bases from J; junction bases left unmatched: 1. Germline V gene sequence: CDR1 GTSNPN, CDR2 SVGIG (reference sequence). CDR3: CAWSWGGEQFF. In DNA form, the CDR3 reads TGTGCCTGGAGTTGGGGGGGTGAGCAGTTCTTC.

This clone was found many times. The chain carries TRBV5-1 and TRBJ1-6; unclear D gene. Trimming shortened V by 4 bases and J by 15 bases, and 23 bases separated the two germline ends. The CDR3 contains 15 residues. In germline, CDR1 is SGHRS, CDR2 YFSETQ. The CDR3: CASSPNDPPRYGLHF. CDR3 bases: TGCGCCAGCAGCCCAAACGACCCTCCCCGGTATGGCCTCCACTTT.

The rearrangement links TRBV28 to TRBJ2-5; D gene ambiguous. The V end was cut by 2 bases, the J end by 5 bases, with 12 bases between. From germline, CDR1 is MDHEN and CDR2 SYDVKM. The CDR3 is 14 amino acids. In nucleotides, the CDR3 is TGTGCCAGCAGTTTAGTGGCTAGTGCGGAGACCCAGTACTTC. This codes for CASSLVASAETQYF.

This rearrangement joins TRBV3-1 (or the pseudogene TRBV3-2) to TRBJ1-2, with 9 bases matching TRBD1. CDR1 is LGHDT, CDR2 YNNKEL, per germline (reference sequence). Unmatched junction bases numbered 10, after V lost 1 base and J lost 7 bases. The CDR3 is 16 residues long. The CDR3 is CASSQVLRTGGFGYTF. The CDR3, as DNA: TGTGCCAGCAGCCAAGTCTTGAGAACAGGGGGCTTTGGCTACACCTTC.

This clone was detected only once. The chain employs TRBV4-1 and TRBJ1-2; D perhaps matches TRBD1 (5 bases). With 1 base removed from V and 3 bases from J, the gap between germline ends came to 12 bases. This CDR3 has 15 residues. Germline lookup yields CDR1 MGHRA and CDR2 YSYEKL. CDR3 sequence reads: CASSQGTGQDYGYTF. Here the CDR3 DNA reads TGCGCCAGCAGCCAAGGGACGGGGCAGGACTATGGCTACACCTTC.